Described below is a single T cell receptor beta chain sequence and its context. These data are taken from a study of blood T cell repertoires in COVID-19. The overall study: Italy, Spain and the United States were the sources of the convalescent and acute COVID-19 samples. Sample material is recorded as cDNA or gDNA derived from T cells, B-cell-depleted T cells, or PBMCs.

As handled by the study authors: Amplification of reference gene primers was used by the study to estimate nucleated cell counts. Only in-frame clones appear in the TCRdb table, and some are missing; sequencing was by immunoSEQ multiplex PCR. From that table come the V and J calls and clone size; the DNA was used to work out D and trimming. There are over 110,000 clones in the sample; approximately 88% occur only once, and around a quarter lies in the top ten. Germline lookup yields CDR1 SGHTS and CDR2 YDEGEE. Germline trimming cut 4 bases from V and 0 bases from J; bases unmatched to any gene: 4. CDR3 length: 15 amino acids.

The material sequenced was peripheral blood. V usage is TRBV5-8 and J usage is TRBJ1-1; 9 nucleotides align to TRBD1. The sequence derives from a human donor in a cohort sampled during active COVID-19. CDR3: CASSDRGYMNTEAFF. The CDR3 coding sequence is TGTGCCAGCAGCGACAGGGGGTATATGAACACTGAAGCTTTCTTT.